These T cell receptor beta chains were read from a single sample in a study of T cell responses to AZD1222 COVID-19 vaccine. Here immunoSEQ multiplex PCR was the method, and the copy in TCRdb shows in-frame clones only, minus some. This table has approximately 120,000 clones, about 94% appearing once. The input for sequencing was peripheral blood, taken on day 0 of AZD1222 vaccination. The receptors were gathered from an adult in good health. The CDR3 runs from the conserved cysteine through the conserved F or W. The order of the fields is D gene, J gene, V gene, CDR3 protein. A D gene is named only where the DNA matches it firmly.

D gene: -; J gene: TRBJ2-7; V gene: TRBV5-6; CDR3 protein: CASSLGVGSSYEQYF
D gene: TRBD1; J gene: TRBJ2-3; V gene: TRBV5-1; CDR3 protein: CASSAPGGRTDTQYF
D gene: -; J gene: TRBJ1-2; V gene: TRBV10-3; CDR3 protein: CAISEPYGYTF
D gene: TRBD2; J gene: TRBJ2-2; V gene: TRBV9; CDR3 protein: CASSVGSGDTGELFF
D gene: TRBD1; J gene: TRBJ1-2; V gene: TRBV7-9; CDR3 protein: CASSLGGQGLVHGYTF
D gene: TRBD1; J gene: TRBJ2-3; V gene: TRBV7-9; CDR3 protein: CASSSSGTGRYGDTQYF
D gene: -; J gene: TRBJ1-1; V gene: TRBV6-1; CDR3 protein: CASSEVASLNTEAFF
D gene: -; J gene: TRBJ1-6; V gene: TRBV6-5; CDR3 protein: CASRNSLNGNSPLHF
D gene: -; J gene: TRBJ2-5; V gene: TRBV7-2; CDR3 protein: CASTFSRWGETQYF
D gene: TRBD1; J gene: TRBJ1-5; V gene: TRBV10-3; CDR3 protein: CATGQGGILSNQPQHF
D gene: -; J gene: TRBJ2-5; V gene: TRBV30; CDR3 protein: CAWKRIGGETQYF
D gene: TRBD2; J gene: TRBJ2-2; V gene: TRBV5-1; CDR3 protein: CASSLGAGGLNTGELFF
D gene: TRBD2; J gene: TRBJ2-7; V gene: TRBV2; CDR3 protein: CARGAGGSGEQYF
D gene: -; J gene: TRBJ1-2; V gene: TRBV3-1/TRBV3-2; CDR3 protein: CAARSFRGYTF